These T cell receptor beta chains were read from a single sample in a study of CD8 T cells in ankylosing spondylitis. TCRdb independently ran MiXCR on the 5' RACE reads; one entry per CDR3 protein. The profile shows about 800,000 distinct CDR3 sequences, about 11% of them singletons. Specimen: blood, either unsorted or a sorted T cell fraction (not recorded which). The receptors come from a male donor with ankylosing spondylitis. Each CDR3 is given with its conserved first and last residue. Fields, in order: D gene, V gene, clone size, J gene, CDR3 protein, CDR3 DNA. D genes are given only for firm matches. The size entry is marked missing in some rows and otherwise reads once, few, many or a size class.

>NA|TRBV7-2|many|TRBJ1-2
CASSSGSAQGYGYTF
TGTGCCAGCAGCTCAGGCTCTGCCCAGGGCTATGGCTACACCTTC
>NA|TRBV4-3|few|TRBJ1-3
CASSQVSISGNTIYF
TGCGCCAGCAGCCAAGTCAGTATTTCTGGAAACACCATATATTTT
>TRBD1|TRBV6-1|few|TRBJ2-2
CASRLTGLSTGELFF
TGTGCCAGCCGCCTGACAGGGTTGAGCACCGGGGAGCTGTTTTTT
>NA|TRBV24-1|few|TRBJ2-1
CATSDPAPNEQFF
TGTGCCACCAGTGATCCTGCCCCGAATGAGCAGTTCTTC
>NA|TRBV3-1|few|TRBJ2-3
CASSARLTGRKDTQYF
TGTGCCAGCAGCGCGAGGTTGACAGGGAGGAAGGATACGCAGTATTTT
>TRBD2|TRBV6-2/TRBV6-3|NA|TRBJ2-7
CASSTRTSGSLYEQYF
TGTGCCAGCAGTACCAGGACTAGCGGGAGCCTCTACGAGCAGTACTTC
>NA|TRBV20-1|NA|TRBJ1-1
CSARRQLMNTEAFF
TGCAGTGCTAGAAGGCAGCTCATGAACACTGAAGCTTTCTTT
>TRBD1|TRBV5-1|few|TRBJ2-2
CASSPGQGLTGELFF
TGCGCCAGCAGCCCGGGACAGGGGTTAACCGGGGAGCTGTTTTTT
>NA|TRBV18|once|TRBJ1-3
CASSPGIATSGNTIYF
TGTGCCAGCTCACCAGGTATCGCAACCTCTGGAAACACCATATATTTT
>TRBD1|TRBV20-1|many|TRBJ2-7
CSARYPQGTGDEQYF
TGCAGTGCTAGATACCCTCAGGGGACAGGGGACGAGCAGTACTTC
>NA|TRBV11-1|few|TRBJ2-5
CASSPGQPYQETQYF
TGTGCCAGCAGCCCCGGACAACCGTACCAAGAGACCCAGTACTTC
>NA|TRBV20-1|few|TRBJ1-1
CSAPGRNMNTEAFF
TGCAGTGCCCCCGGAAGAAACATGAACACTGAAGCTTTCTTT
>NA|TRBV5-1|few|TRBJ2-1
CASSLTPVSSYNEQFF
TGCGCCAGCAGCTTAACTCCAGTAAGCTCCTACAATGAGCAGTTCTTC
>NA|TRBV7-8|many|TRBJ1-1
CASLARQLNTEAFF
TGTGCCAGCCTGGCGCGTCAGTTGAACACTGAAGCTTTCTTT
>NA|TRBV7-7|few|TRBJ2-3
CASSLDVGGTDTQYF
TGTGCTAGCAGCTTGGACGTTGGGGGCACAGATACGCAGTATTTT
>TRBD2|TRBV7-2|NA|TRBJ2-3
CASSSRLAGITDTQYF
TGTGCCAGCAGCTCCAGACTAGCGGGGATCACAGATACGCAGTATTTT
>NA|TRBV7-2|few|TRBJ1-1
CASSPKGEAFF
TGTGCCAGCAGCCCCAAGGGGGAAGCTTTCTTT
>NA|TRBV20-1|many|TRBJ2-1
CSARIPARIYNEQFF
TGCAGTGCTAGGATTCCGGCCAGGATCTACAATGAGCAGTTCTTC
>TRBD2|TRBV15|many|TRBJ2-5
CATSRPAGAETQYF
TGTGCCACCAGCAGACCCGCGGGAGCGGAGACCCAGTACTTC
>TRBD2|TRBV27|few|TRBJ2-7
CASSFSTSLAGGRPYEQYF
TGTGCCAGCAGTTTTTCCACCTCTCTAGCGGGAGGGAGGCCCTACGAGCAGTACTTC
>NA|TRBV7-2|many|TRBJ1-5
CACGGNQPQHF
TGTGCCTGCGGCGGGAACCAGCCCCAGCATTTT
>TRBD1|TRBV7-8|NA|TRBJ1-1
CASSRTGGAIGTEAFF
TGTGCCAGCAGCCGCACAGGGGGGGCGATAGGAACTGAAGCTTTCTTT
>NA|TRBV4-3|few|TRBJ2-2
CASSRSIAGELFF
TGCGCCAGCAGCCGTTCGATAGCCGGGGAGCTGTTTTTT
>TRBD1|TRBV4-3|few|TRBJ1-2
CASSPIGTGGNYGYTF
TGCGCCAGCAGCCCGATTGGTACAGGGGGAAACTATGGCTACACCTTC
>TRBD1|TRBV20-1|few|TRBJ1-4
CSANRGLREKLFF
TGCAGTGCCAACAGGGGTTTACGGGAAAAACTGTTTTTT
>NA|TRBV15|many|TRBJ1-3
CATSRDGLRGDTIYF
TGTGCCACCAGCAGAGATGGACTCCGCGGGGACACCATATATTTT
>NA|TRBV3-1|NA|TRBJ2-7
CASSQVVGPYEQYF
TGTGCCAGCAGCCAAGTCGTAGGACCCTACGAGCAGTACTTC
>TRBD2|TRBV4-3|many|TRBJ2-1
CASSQGLAGAYEQFF
TGCGCCAGCAGCCAAGGACTAGCGGGAGCATATGAGCAGTTCTTC
>NA|TRBV6-6|few|TRBJ2-5
CASRRTTRETQYF
TGTGCCAGCAGACGCACTACGAGGGAGACCCAGTACTTC
>NA|TRBV6-5|NA|TRBJ1-2
CASSYDRGRDYGYTF
TGTGCCAGCAGTTACGATAGGGGCCGGGACTATGGCTACACCTTC
>NA|TRBV7-2|NA|TRBJ2-2
CASSSFGTRNNGELFF
TGTGCCAGCAGCTCATTCGGGACTCGTAACAACGGGGAGCTGTTTTTT
>NA|TRBV11-2|few|TRBJ2-1
CASSQSPDNEQFF
TGTGCCAGCAGCCAGTCCCCGGACAATGAGCAGTTCTTC
>NA|TRBV10-3|many|TRBJ2-5
CAISGTPDKKETQYF
TGTGCCATCAGTGGGACACCCGATAAGAAAGAGACCCAGTACTTC
>TRBD1|TRBV20-1|NA|TRBJ1-2
CSAPGRGGDYGYTF
TGCAGTGCCCCAGGAAGAGGGGGCGACTATGGCTACACCTTC
>NA|TRBV28|few|TRBJ1-5
CASSKNQPQHF
TGTGCCAGCAGCAAAAATCAGCCCCAGCATTTT
>NA|TRBV4-3|NA|TRBJ2-2
CASSQDPGRESNGELFF
TGCGCCAGCAGCCAAGATCCCGGCAGGGAAAGTAACGGGGAGCTGTTTTTT
>NA|TRBV20-1|NA|TRBJ2-1
CSARGGGLKFDEQFF
TGCAGTGCTAGAGGAGGCGGCCTAAAGTTCGATGAGCAGTTCTTC
>NA|TRBV7-2|many|TRBJ2-3
CASSFSRVAADTQYF
TGTGCCAGCAGCTTCAGTCGCGTGGCCGCAGATACGCAGTATTTT
>NA|TRBV7-2|many|TRBJ2-4
CASSLEGSSGANIQYF
TGTGCCAGCAGCTTAGAAGGGAGTTCGGGGGCAAACATTCAGTACTTC
>TRBD2|TRBV15|NA|TRBJ2-3
CATSREVASGVTQYF
TGTGCCACCAGCAGAGAGGTGGCTAGCGGGGTTACGCAGTATTTT
>TRBD1|TRBV5-6|many|TRBJ2-7
CASSGDSYEQYF
TGTGCCAGCAGTGGGGACAGCTACGAGCAGTACTTC